This T cell receptor (beta chain) derives from a study of cytomegalovirus exposure and HLA in healthy donors. On this clone itself: As yet, its antigen is unknown.

PCR involved 60 Vbeta and 13 Jbeta primers. Sequenced by immunoSEQ multiplex PCR; TCRdb stores in-frame clones only, minus some. The data show about 150,000 clones, with around 78% seen just once and less than 2% held by the top ten. Study observations and caveats: Altogether, 150 to 200 TCR beta chains were recorded as cytomegalovirus-associated. Across donors, sequencing depth was assumed by presence/absence analyses to be roughly uniform. TCR beta chains associated with HLA were, in a later analysis, more clonally expanded than equally common others.

The TCR sequence derives from a man aged 35 to 55 in good health and CMV-seronegative. The sample consisted of PBMCs.

The chain's CDR3 is CATSRDSSGGRGYTF. The CDR3 nucleotides read TGTGCCACCAGCAGAGATTCGAGCGGGGGGCGAGGCTACACCTTC. This chain joins TRBV15 and TRBJ1-2, with a tentative D call TRBD1 (6 bases). Trimming took 0 bases from V and 8 from J, leaving 16 bases between them. The length of the CDR3 is 15 residues. Germline V CDR1 and CDR2: LNHNV, YYDKDF (reference sequence).